This T cell receptor beta chain is from a study of patients and donors after allogeneic stem cell transplantation. This clonotype was seen a few times. TCRdb called the RT-PCR reads again in MiXCR, with one record for every CDR3 protein. The repertoire holds some 960,000 distinct CDR3 sequences, with 18% as singletons. The sequenced sample consisted of blood, either unsorted or a sorted T cell fraction (not recorded which). The clonotype was recovered from a human donor who was either an allogeneic HSCT recipient or a stem cell or donor lymphocyte infusion donor (not recorded which). It is not recorded whose cells these are; they may come from a transplant donor.

The CDR3 DNA follows: TGTGCCATCAGTGAGCCAGTAACAGATACGCAGTATTTT. Translated, it gives CAISEPVTDTQYF. The J gene is TRBJ2-3, the V gene TRBV10-3; the D is unclear. The ends were cut back, 2 bases at V and 3 bases at J, with 6 bases in the middle. CDR1 is ENHRY and CDR2 is SYGVKD in the germline V gene. CDR3 length: 13 amino acids.